This T cell receptor beta chain was recorded in a study of blood T cell repertoires in COVID-19. Study at large: Specimens from acute and convalescent COVID-19 originated in the United States, Italy and Spain. From T cells, B-cell-depleted T cells, or PBMCs came the material, which was cDNA or gDNA.

Source study methods: Amplification with reference gene primers provided the estimates of nucleated cell counts. Sequencing used immunoSEQ multiplex PCR; TCRdb keeps in-frame clones, though not all of them. V, J and clone size are those of that table, while D and trimming were read from the DNA. The table includes around 120,000 clones, about 85% detected once. CDR3 length: 14 residues. From germline, CDR1 is SEHNR and CDR2 FQNEAQ (reference sequence). The ends were cut back, 1 base at V and 2 bases at J, with 8 bases in the middle. V usage is TRBV7-9 and J usage is TRBJ1-2; no clear D. The receptor's source is a man aged 40-49 years with active or convalescent COVID-19. The material sequenced was peripheral blood. CDR3 DNA sequence: TGTGCCAGCAGCTTAGTAGCGGGGAACTATGGCTACACCTTC. Translating gives CASSLVAGNYGYTF.